These 27 T cell receptor beta chains share one sample of origin, sequenced in a study of T cells in Graves' hyperthyroidism and ophthalmopathy (dated by TCRdb to the late 2010s). The library was obtained by multiplex PCR. This sample was sequenced with an Illumina HiSeq 2000. The TCR beta CDR3 regions were amplified from RNA transcripts. For the first round of RT-PCR on the TCR CDR3, the HTBI primer set was used together with the Qiagen OneStep RT-PCR kit. Using fastp at Q25 and MiXCR, TCRdb reprocessed the public reads and kept productive beta chains. For every CDR3 protein sequence, its rows merge into one entry that carries the most common genes and DNA. The sample table records a few hundred thousand distinct CDR3 sequences; roughly 13% of these occur just once. Clones ranked in the top ten supply 9.2% of the sample. Sequencing was done on a sample of blood. These receptors were taken from a young woman with Graves' hyperthyroidism.

This clonotype was counted many times. This sequence joins TRBV4-3 and TRBJ2-7; TRBD2 might be the D (7 bases). Trimming took 1 base from V and 1 from J, leaving 17 bases between them. The CDR3 contains 17 residues. The V gene's germline CDR1 is LGHNA and CDR2 YSLEER. The CDR3 nucleotides read TGCGCCAGCAGCCAAGGGCTAGCGGAAGGGGGATCCTACGAGCAGTACTTC. Translated, it gives CASSQGLAEGGSYEQYF.

This clonotype has a count of ten or more. The chain recombines TRBV12-3 or TRBV12-4 with TRBJ2-3; TRBD1 aligns across 9 bases. Trimming took 3 bases from V and 3 from J; bases not matched to a gene: 13. The CDR3 loop spans 18 amino acids. CDR3 region: CASSFLLQGAPITDTQYF. As DNA, the CDR3 is TGTGCCAGCAGTTTCCTCTTACAGGGGGCTCCAATTACAGATACGCAGTATTTT.

Notes on this clonotype: One end of the junction fails to match germline, which may point to a read error. The CDR3 loop is CACSFQGISADTQYF. As DNA, the CDR3 is TGTGCCTGCAGCTTCCAGGGAATTTCAGCAGATACGCAGTATTTT. This chain uses TRBV7-3 with TRBJ2-3; D is possibly TRBD1 (5 bases). The CDR3 length is 15 residues. Germline V gene sequence: CDR1 SGHTA, CDR2 FQGTGA.

This clonotype occurred many times. The gene calls are TRBV6-2 or TRBV6-3 and TRBJ1-5; D gene unclear. Per the germline V gene, CDR1 is MNHEY and CDR2 is SVGEGT. The V and J ends lost 4 bases and 6 bases respectively, with 16 bases between them. The CDR3 length is 15 residues. The CDR3 is CASSWAALDSQPQHF. The CDR3 nucleotides are TGTGCCAGCAGTTGGGCGGCCTTAGATAGTCAGCCCCAGCATTTT.

The rearrangement uses TRBV24-1 and TRBJ2-2; D might be TRBD1 (7 bases). V was pared by 2 bases and J by 4 bases, with 13 bases between. The CDR3 contains 16 residues. Per the germline V gene, CDR1 is KGHDR and CDR2 is SFDVKD. Written as DNA, the CDR3 is TGTGCCACCAGTGATTCGTGGAGGGGGCGCACCGGGGAGCTGTTTTTT. Translated: CATSDSWRGRTGELFF.

Concerning this clonotype itself: Compared with germline, one end of the junction differs, possibly owing to a read error. The J gene is TRBJ1-5, the V gene TRBV19, with D hard to call. In germline, CDR1 is LNHDA, CDR2 SQIVND (reference sequence). The CDR3 sequence is 13 residues long. The CDR3: CASGIAANQPQHF. CDR3 DNA: TGTGCCAGTGGTATAGCCGCCAATCAGCCCCAGCATTTT.

This clonotype appeared many times. The V gene is TRBV2, the J gene TRBJ1-1; D is unresolved. The CDR3 loop spans 12 amino acids. Deletions cut 6 bases from V and 7 bases from J, with 12 bases between. Germline V gives CDR1 SNHLY, CDR2 FYNNEI. The CDR3 DNA reads as TGTGCCAGCAGGGGTAACAGAAATGAAGCTTTCTTT. Encoded protein: CASRGNRNEAFF.

In this sample, this clonotype turned up many times. V gene TRBV7-8 combines with J gene TRBJ1-2, with a tentative D call TRBD1 (6 bases). The CDR3 covers 13 residues. CDR1 is SGHVS and CDR2 is FQNEAQ in the germline V gene. V was trimmed by 5 bases and J by 6 bases, leaving 13 bases between them. The CDR3 region has the DNA TGTGCCAGCAGCCAGCGGGGGCTGGATGGCTACACCTTC. Amino acid sequence: CASSQRGLDGYTF. The full variable domain, in which reference TRBV7-8 and TRBJ1-2 provide the parts outside the CDR3, is GAGVSQSPRYKVAKRGQDVALRCDPISGHVSLFWYQQALGQGPEFLTYFQNEAQLDKSGLPSDRFFAERPEGSVSTLKIQRTQQEDSAVYLCASSQRGLDGYTFGSGTRLTVV.

This clonotype was seen a handful of times. CDR3 coding DNA: TGTGCCAGCAACCCAAGGGGTACCGGGGAGCTGTTTTTT. It encodes CASNPRGTGELFF. The chain uses TRBV2 and TRBJ2-2, with D perhaps matching TRBD1 (5 bases). Germline V gives CDR1 SNHLY, CDR2 FYNNEI. V was trimmed by 7 bases and J by 5 bases, leaving 11 bases between them. The CDR3 runs to 13 residues.

This clonotype has ten or more counts. The chain has TRBV20-1 and TRBJ1-1; TRBD1 matches 7 bases. Germline V CDR1 and CDR2: DFQATT, SNEGSKA (reference sequence). V shed 0 bases, J shed 0 bases, and the junction held 1 base outside the gene matches. This CDR3 spans 14 amino acids. The CDR3 DNA sequence: TGCAGTGCTAGAGAGGGACAGTTGAACACTGAAGCTTTCTTT. Translation gives CSAREGQLNTEAFF.

The V call is TRBV2, the J call TRBJ2-3; 9 nucleotides agree with TRBD2. Per germline, CDR1 SNHLY and CDR2 FYNNEI. Trimming removed 3 bases from V and 7 bases from J; junction bases left unmatched: 5. The CDR3 runs to 14 residues. The DNA of the CDR3 is TGTGCCAGCAGTGAGCGGGGGGGCACTTATACGCAGTATTTT. It is translated as CASSERGGTYTQYF.

This clonotype has a count of ten or more. The chain couples TRBV27 to TRBJ1-1; D is uncertain. Germline CDR1 reads MNHEY; CDR2 reads SMNVEV (reference sequence). V was trimmed by 3 bases and J by 0 bases, leaving 5 bases between them. This CDR3 comprises 13 residues. The CDR3 reads CASSFNMNTEAFF. CDR3 sequence (DNA): TGTGCCAGCAGTTTTAATATGAACACTGAAGCTTTCTTT.

V gene TRBV11-2 combines with J gene TRBJ2-2, with D maybe TRBD1 (6 bases). Trimming removed 1 base from V and 7 bases from J, with 16 bases in between. CDR1 is SGHAT and CDR2 is FQNNGV in the germline V gene. The CDR3 runs to 16 residues. The CDR3 sequence: CASSLVPGDTVGELFF. CDR3 DNA sequence: TGTGCCAGCAGCTTAGTTCCTGGGGACACGGTCGGGGAGCTGTTTTTT.

This clonotype was picked up many times. The chain combines TRBV28 with TRBJ2-2; D not certain. This CDR3 has 13 residues. V dropped 2 bases and J dropped 5 bases, with 6 bases sitting between them. Germline assignment: CDR1 MDHEN and CDR2 SYDVKM. The CDR3 bases are TGTGCCAGCAGTTTAGCAACGACCGGGGAGCTGTTTTTT. Protein product: CASSLATTGELFF.

This clonotype turned up a few times. The rearrangement links TRBV19 to TRBJ2-1, with 9 bases matching TRBD1. Germline assignment: CDR1 LNHDA and CDR2 SQIVND (reference sequence). The CDR3 covers 16 residues. V lost 0 bases to trimming and J lost 2 bases; unmatched junction nucleotides: 2. CDR3 DNA sequence: TGTGCCAGTAGTATAGATACAGGGGGCACCTACAATGAGCAGTTCTTC. It codes for CASSIDTGGTYNEQFF.

This clonotype showed up many times. The chain links TRBV28 to TRBJ2-2; D not resolved. The ends were cut back, 7 bases at V and 3 bases at J, with 21 bases in the middle. From germline, CDR1 is MDHEN and CDR2 SYDVKM. This CDR3 spans 17 amino acids. CDR3: CASTTLRGSPYTGELFF. CDR3 nucleotide sequence: TGTGCCAGCACTACCTTACGCGGTTCTCCTTACACCGGGGAGCTGTTTTTT.

This clonotype was seen many times. The V and J genes are TRBV3-1 and TRBJ2-5; D is unclear. The CDR3 totals 15 residues. Trimming shortened V by 1 base and J by 5 bases, and 14 bases separated the two germline ends. Germline-derived CDR1 and CDR2 are LGHDT and YNNKEL (reference sequence). The CDR3 DNA sequence: TGTGCCAGCAGCCAAGCGGTAGGGCGGCGCGAGACCCAGTACTTC. Its translation: CASSQAVGRRETQYF.

This clonotype has ten or more counts. The gene calls are TRBV19 and TRBJ2-3, with 9 bases aligning to TRBD1. J lost 4 bases, V lost 3 bases, and 8 bases had no gene match. Per the germline V gene, CDR1 is LNHDA and CDR2 is SQIVND (reference sequence). This CDR3 has 16 amino acids. The CDR3 DNA reads as TGTGCCAGTAGTATCACCTCACAGGGGGCGTCAGATACGCAGTATTTT. This encodes CASSITSQGASDTQYF.

This clonotype was counted ten times or more. A much bigger clone sits one base away, suggesting this may be a read error. V is TRBV3-1 and J is TRBJ1-1; D not resolved. In germline, CDR1 is LGHDT, CDR2 YNNKEL (reference sequence). V lost 1 base and J lost 5, with 5 bases in between. The length of the CDR3 is 12 residues. The CDR3 bases are TGTGCCAGCAGCCAAGGGGAAACTGAAGCTTTCTTT. Protein: CASSQGETEAFF.

This clonotype has at least ten counts. The chain recombines TRBV28 with TRBJ1-2, with D tentatively TRBD1 (5 bases). In germline, CDR1 is MDHEN, CDR2 SYDVKM. This CDR3 spans 15 amino acids. Trimming took 2 bases from V and 8 from J, leaving 18 bases between them. The CDR3 DNA follows: TGTGCCAGCAGTTTAGGGCGGTTCAGGGCTCGAGGCTACACCTTC. Amino acid sequence: CASSLGRFRARGYTF.

This clonotype was counted ten times or more. The chain combines TRBV12-3 or TRBV12-4 with TRBJ2-1; D gene uncertain. Trimming shortened V by 2 bases and J by 1 base, and 3 bases separated the two germline ends. The CDR3 loop spans 13 amino acids. CDR3 region: CASSLNSYNEQFF. DNA of the CDR3: TGTGCCAGCAGTTTAAATTCCTACAATGAGCAGTTCTTC.

In its sample, this clonotype was seen many times. The genes are TRBV7-3 and TRBJ2-5, with 7 bases fitting TRBD2. The CDR3 loop spans 14 amino acids. Germline CDR1 is SGHTA and CDR2 is FQGTGA. V lost 2 bases, J lost 4 bases, and 4 bases stayed unmatched. CDR3 loop: CASSLSASGETQYF. In DNA, the CDR3 is TGTGCCAGCAGCTTATCGGCTAGCGGAGAGACCCAGTACTTC.

This clonotype was recorded many times. The CDR3 DNA sequence: TGCGCCAGCAGCCAAGAGCTGGCTAGCGGGACCCGCCAAGAGACCCAGTACTTC. It translates to CASSQELASGTRQETQYF. The chain couples TRBV4-3 to TRBJ2-5; 9 positions match TRBD2. Trimming at V came to 0 bases and at J to 1 base, leaving 9 bases not matched to a gene. Germline CDR1 LGHNA, CDR2 YSLEER. This CDR3 is 18 amino acids long.

This clonotype was found many times. The rearrangement uses TRBV20-1 and TRBJ1-2; 8 bases match TRBD1. This CDR3 is built from 17 residues. Unmatched junction bases numbered 15, after V lost 3 bases and J lost 3 bases. Germline V CDR1 and CDR2: DFQATT, SNEGSKA (reference sequence). CDR3 amino acids: CSARGTGIQIVDYGYTF. DNA for the CDR3: TGCAGTGCTAGGGGGACAGGAATTCAAATTGTGGACTATGGCTACACCTTC.

Ten or more counts support this clonotype. This chain uses TRBV6-1 with TRBJ2-1; perhaps TRBD1 as D (7 bases). V dropped 3 bases and J dropped 7 bases, with 16 bases sitting between them. Germline CDR1 MNHNS, CDR2 SASEGT. CDR3 length: 15 amino acids. The CDR3: CASSEPQGGGNEQFF. The CDR3 nucleotides are TGTGCCAGCAGTGAGCCGCAGGGGGGTGGAAATGAGCAGTTCTTC.

There are many counts of this clonotype. The J gene is TRBJ1-2, the V gene TRBV28; a possible D gene is TRBD1 (6 bases). Trimming stripped 2 bases from V and 5 bases from J, with 12 bases between. CDR1 and CDR2 (germline): MDHEN, SYDVKM. There are 14 residues in the CDR3. The CDR3 coding sequence is TGTGCCAGCAGTTTACCGGACAGAGCTTATGGCTACACCTTC. This gives the protein CASSLPDRAYGYTF.

The chain joins TRBV28 to TRBJ1-6; tentative D call: TRBD1 (5 bases). This CDR3 contains 16 residues. Germline loops: CDR1 MDHEN, CDR2 SYDVKM. Trimming removed 10 bases from V and 1 base from J, with 17 bases in between. The CDR3, as DNA: TGTGCCACCAAGTCAGGGCTCACTTCCTATAATTCACCCCTCCACTTT. This sequence encodes CATKSGLTSYNSPLHF. The entire variable domain, with the rest obtained from reference TRBV28 and TRBJ1-6, is as follows: DVKVTQSSRYLVKRTGEKVFLECVQDMDHENMFWYRQDPGLGLRLIYFSYDVKMKEKGDIPEGYSVSREKKERFSLILESASTNQTSMYLCATKSGLTSYNSPLHFGNGTRLTVT.